This is a list of T cell receptor beta chains from one sample in a study of cytomegalovirus exposure and HLA in healthy donors. Sequenced by immunoSEQ multiplex PCR; TCRdb stores in-frame clones only, minus some. This table has 180,000 or so clones, roughly a tenth appearing once. Sequencing used PBMCs. These receptors originate from a woman in her twenties or thirties in good health and CMV-seropositive. Both conserved end residues are part of each CDR3. Fields, in order: V gene, clone size, D gene, J gene, CDR3 DNA, CDR3 protein. A D gene is named only where the DNA matches it firmly. The size entry is marked missing in some rows and otherwise reads once, few, many or a size class.

V gene: TRBV18
clone size: few
D gene: -
J gene: TRBJ1-5
CDR3 DNA: TGTGCCAGCTCACTGGGAGACAGGTTTAGCAATCAGCCCCAGCATTTT
CDR3 protein: CASSLGDRFSNQPQHF

V gene: TRBV9
clone size: few
D gene: -
J gene: TRBJ2-1
CDR3 DNA: TGTGCCAGCAGCGCAGGGGGAGGCAATGAGCAGTTCTTC
CDR3 protein: CASSAGGGNEQFF

V gene: TRBV5-4
clone size: few
D gene: TRBD2
J gene: TRBJ2-3
CDR3 DNA: TGTGCCAGCAGCCTCAGGGACTACCCCAGAACAGATACGCAGTATTTT
CDR3 protein: CASSLRDYPRTDTQYF

V gene: TRBV10-1
clone size: few
D gene: TRBD1
J gene: TRBJ2-2
CDR3 DNA: TGCGCCAGCAGTGAGTGGGGGACAGGGCAAGGAAGGACCGGGGAGCTGTTTTTT
CDR3 protein: CASSEWGTGQGRTGELFF

V gene: TRBV4-1
clone size: -
D gene: -
J gene: TRBJ2-7
CDR3 DNA: TGCGCCAGCAGCCAAGATATGTACGAGCAGTACTTC
CDR3 protein: CASSQDMYEQYF

V gene: TRBV7-2
clone size: -
D gene: -
J gene: TRBJ1-2
CDR3 DNA: TGTGCCAGCAGCCTGGGGCAGGTCTGGCTTGGCTACACCTTC
CDR3 protein: CASSLGQVWLGYTF

V gene: TRBV11-2
clone size: -
D gene: -
J gene: TRBJ2-1
CDR3 DNA: TGTGCCACCCAGGGTGATACCACGTACAATGAGCAGTTCTTC
CDR3 protein: CATQGDTTYNEQFF

V gene: TRBV7-9
clone size: -
D gene: -
J gene: TRBJ1-3
CDR3 DNA: TGTGCCAGCAGCTTACGGAGCTCTGGAAACACCATATATTTT
CDR3 protein: CASSLRSSGNTIYF

V gene: TRBV6-6
clone size: -
D gene: -
J gene: TRBJ2-7
CDR3 DNA: TGTGCCAGCCGGGACAACGCTTCCCCCACCTACGAGCAGTACTTC
CDR3 protein: CASRDNASPTYEQYF

V gene: TRBV6-1
clone size: few
D gene: TRBD2
J gene: TRBJ2-3
CDR3 DNA: TGTGCCAGCAGTGAAGCGATCCTACTAGCGGGAGGCCTCTATACGCAGTATTTT
CDR3 protein: CASSEAILLAGGLYTQYF

V gene: TRBV19
clone size: -
D gene: -
J gene: TRBJ1-6
CDR3 DNA: TGTGCCAGTAGTACGGGCCGGGACACTTTTGGATCACCCCTCCACTTT
CDR3 protein: CASSTGRDTFGSPLHF

V gene: TRBV21-1
clone size: -
D gene: -
J gene: TRBJ2-7
CDR3 DNA: TGTGCCAGCATCCAACCCCGGGACACTCTAACCTACGAGCAGTACTTC
CDR3 protein: CASIQPRDTLTYEQYF

V gene: TRBV20-1
clone size: -
D gene: -
J gene: TRBJ2-7
CDR3 DNA: TGCAGTGCTACTATGATCTACGAGCAGTACTTC
CDR3 protein: CSATMIYEQYF

V gene: TRBV12-5
clone size: -
D gene: -
J gene: TRBJ1-5
CDR3 DNA: TGTGCTAGTGGACAGGACAGTAGCAATCAGCCCCAGCATTTT
CDR3 protein: CASGQDSSNQPQHF

V gene: TRBV7-3
clone size: few
D gene: -
J gene: TRBJ1-1
CDR3 DNA: TGTGCCAGCAGCCTAGAAAGGAACCAACAAGCTTTCTTT
CDR3 protein: CASSLERNQQAFF

V gene: TRBV27
clone size: -
D gene: TRBD1
J gene: TRBJ2-1
CDR3 DNA: TGTGCCAGCAGTATTCCCGGGACAGGGAGTAGGAATGAGCAGTTCTTC
CDR3 protein: CASSIPGTGSRNEQFF

V gene: TRBV19
clone size: -
D gene: TRBD2
J gene: TRBJ2-3
CDR3 DNA: TGTGCCAGTAGAGCGGGAGGGGGAGCCACAGATACGCAGTATTTT
CDR3 protein: CASRAGGGATDTQYF

V gene: TRBV18
clone size: -
D gene: -
J gene: TRBJ2-3
CDR3 DNA: TGTGCCTCGTCCCCCGCCTACGTCACAGATACGCAGTATTTT
CDR3 protein: CASSPAYVTDTQYF

V gene: TRBV6-5
clone size: -
D gene: -
J gene: TRBJ2-7
CDR3 DNA: TGTGCCAGCAGCCTCGACACAGCCTACGAGCAGTACTTC
CDR3 protein: CASSLDTAYEQYF

V gene: TRBV15
clone size: few
D gene: TRBD1
J gene: TRBJ1-5
CDR3 DNA: TGTGCCACCAGCAGACACGACAGGGGTCAGCCCCAGCATTTT
CDR3 protein: CATSRHDRGQPQHF

V gene: TRBV25-1
clone size: -
D gene: TRBD1
J gene: TRBJ1-5
CDR3 DNA: TGTGCCAGCAGTCTGACAGGGGAACAGCCCCAGCATTTT
CDR3 protein: CASSLTGEQPQHF

V gene: TRBV2
clone size: -
D gene: TRBD1
J gene: TRBJ1-4
CDR3 DNA: TGTGCCAGCAGGAGACAGGGGGCCTTTAATGAAAAACTGTTTTTT
CDR3 protein: CASRRQGAFNEKLFF

V gene: TRBV10-2
clone size: -
D gene: -
J gene: TRBJ1-2
CDR3 DNA: TGCGCCAGCAGCGAAGGGACAAGCTATGGCTACACCTTC
CDR3 protein: CASSEGTSYGYTF

V gene: TRBV4-2
clone size: -
D gene: TRBD2
J gene: TRBJ2-1
CDR3 DNA: TGTGCCAGCAGCCCTTTTTCGGGACTATCCTACAATGAGCAGTTCTTC
CDR3 protein: CASSPFSGLSYNEQFF

V gene: TRBV5-1
clone size: -
D gene: TRBD1
J gene: TRBJ2-7
CDR3 DNA: TGCGCCAGCAGCAAGGACAGGGGACGATCCTACGAGCAGTACTTC
CDR3 protein: CASSKDRGRSYEQYF

V gene: TRBV5-1
clone size: -
D gene: -
J gene: TRBJ2-7
CDR3 DNA: TGCGCCAGCAGCTTGTTGGGAGGACACTACGAGCAGTACTTC
CDR3 protein: CASSLLGGHYEQYF

V gene: TRBV2
clone size: few
D gene: -
J gene: TRBJ2-3
CDR3 DNA: TGTGCCAGCACCAGGGGTGGGATAGATACGCAGTATTTT
CDR3 protein: CASTRGGIDTQYF

V gene: TRBV14
clone size: -
D gene: -
J gene: TRBJ2-3
CDR3 DNA: TGTGCCAGCAGCCAAGATCTATATTCCACCAGCACAGATACGCAGTATTTT
CDR3 protein: CASSQDLYSTSTDTQYF

V gene: TRBV7-3
clone size: -
D gene: -
J gene: TRBJ2-3
CDR3 DNA: TGTGCCAGCAGCTCAACTAATGTTCCAGATACGCAGTATTTT
CDR3 protein: CASSSTNVPDTQYF

V gene: TRBV30
clone size: -
D gene: TRBD1
J gene: TRBJ1-2
CDR3 DNA: TGTGCCTGGACCGTTCCAGGGGGCGGGGGCTATGGCTACACCTTC
CDR3 protein: CAWTVPGGGGYGYTF

V gene: TRBV28
clone size: few
D gene: -
J gene: TRBJ2-7
CDR3 DNA: TGTGCCAGCAGTTTATGGCGGGACGGACCTTACTTC
CDR3 protein: CASSLWRDGPYF

V gene: TRBV19
clone size: few
D gene: -
J gene: TRBJ1-2
CDR3 DNA: TGTGCCAGTAACAGGATAGATGGCTACACCTTC
CDR3 protein: CASNRIDGYTF

V gene: TRBV6-1
clone size: -
D gene: TRBD1
J gene: TRBJ2-7
CDR3 DNA: TGTGCCAGCAGTGAACCGGGGACAGGGAACCCCTACGAGCAGTACTTC
CDR3 protein: CASSEPGTGNPYEQYF

V gene: TRBV15
clone size: few
D gene: TRBD2
J gene: TRBJ2-2
CDR3 DNA: TGTGCCACCAGCAGGTTACTAGCGGGAGCTACCGGGGAGCTGTTTTTT
CDR3 protein: CATSRLLAGATGELFF

V gene: TRBV7-8
clone size: few
D gene: TRBD2
J gene: TRBJ2-7
CDR3 DNA: TGTGCCAGCAGCTTAGTAGCGGGATCCTACGAGCAGTACTTC
CDR3 protein: CASSLVAGSYEQYF

V gene: TRBV6-5
clone size: -
D gene: -
J gene: TRBJ1-1
CDR3 DNA: TGTGCCAGTAGCCGGGGGAGGGGGAACACTGAAGCTTTCTTT
CDR3 protein: CASSRGRGNTEAFF

V gene: TRBV6-4
clone size: -
D gene: -
J gene: TRBJ1-5
CDR3 DNA: TGTGCCAGCACCCCCTGGAGCCAGGACAATAAGAACGATCAGCCCCAGCATTTT
CDR3 protein: CASTPWSQDNKNDQPQHF

V gene: TRBV7-8
clone size: -
D gene: TRBD2
J gene: TRBJ2-3
CDR3 DNA: TGTGCCAGCAGCCCTGGGGTAGCGGGAGGGACAGATACGCAGTATTTT
CDR3 protein: CASSPGVAGGTDTQYF

V gene: TRBV6-5
clone size: -
D gene: TRBD1
J gene: TRBJ1-1
CDR3 DNA: TGTGCCAGCAGTCGACAGGGTAGGGACACTGAAGCTTTCTTT
CDR3 protein: CASSRQGRDTEAFF

V gene: TRBV5-1
clone size: -
D gene: TRBD2
J gene: TRBJ2-7
CDR3 DNA: TGCGCCAGCAGCCAACGACTAGCGGGAGTCTCGTTAGGGTACGAGCAGTACTTC
CDR3 protein: CASSQRLAGVSLGYEQYF

V gene: TRBV10-1
clone size: few
D gene: -
J gene: TRBJ2-7
CDR3 DNA: TGCGCCAGCAGTGAGACTAGCTACGAGCAGTACTTC
CDR3 protein: CASSETSYEQYF

V gene: TRBV5-1
clone size: few
D gene: TRBD1
J gene: TRBJ1-3
CDR3 DNA: TGCGCCAGCAGCTCCGGGACAGCTAACTCTGGAAACACCATATATTTT
CDR3 protein: CASSSGTANSGNTIYF

V gene: TRBV18
clone size: -
D gene: TRBD2
J gene: TRBJ2-7
CDR3 DNA: TGTGCCAGCTCACCGGCTAGCGGGAGGTCTTATTCCTACGAGCAGTACTTC
CDR3 protein: CASSPASGRSYSYEQYF